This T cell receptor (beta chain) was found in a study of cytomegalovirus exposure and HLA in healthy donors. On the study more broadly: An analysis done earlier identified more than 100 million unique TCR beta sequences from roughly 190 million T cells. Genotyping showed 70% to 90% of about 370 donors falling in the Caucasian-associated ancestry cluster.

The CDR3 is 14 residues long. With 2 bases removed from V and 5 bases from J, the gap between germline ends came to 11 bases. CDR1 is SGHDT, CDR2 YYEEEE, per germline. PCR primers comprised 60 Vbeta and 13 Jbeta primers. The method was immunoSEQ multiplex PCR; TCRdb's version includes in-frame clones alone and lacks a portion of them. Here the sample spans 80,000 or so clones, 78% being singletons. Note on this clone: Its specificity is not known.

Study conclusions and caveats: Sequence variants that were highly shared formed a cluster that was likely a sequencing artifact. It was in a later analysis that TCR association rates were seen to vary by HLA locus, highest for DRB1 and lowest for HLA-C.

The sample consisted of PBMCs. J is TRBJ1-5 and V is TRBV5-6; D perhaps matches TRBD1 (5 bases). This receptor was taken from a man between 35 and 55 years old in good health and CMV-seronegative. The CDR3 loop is CASSFSTAHQPQHF. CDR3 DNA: TGTGCCAGCAGCTTTTCGACAGCACATCAGCCCCAGCATTTT.